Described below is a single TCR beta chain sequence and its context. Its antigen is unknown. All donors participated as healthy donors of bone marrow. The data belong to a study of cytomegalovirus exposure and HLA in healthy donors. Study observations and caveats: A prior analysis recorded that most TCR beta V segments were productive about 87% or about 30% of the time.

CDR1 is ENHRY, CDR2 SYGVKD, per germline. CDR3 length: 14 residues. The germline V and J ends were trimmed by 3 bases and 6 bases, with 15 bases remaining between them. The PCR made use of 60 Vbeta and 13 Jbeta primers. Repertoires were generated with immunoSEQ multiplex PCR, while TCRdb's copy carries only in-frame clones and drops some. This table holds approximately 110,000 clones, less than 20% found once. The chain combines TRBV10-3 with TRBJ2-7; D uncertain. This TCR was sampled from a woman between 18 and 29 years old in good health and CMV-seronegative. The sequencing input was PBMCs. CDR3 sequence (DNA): TGTGCCATCAGTGAAGAAGCTGGTCGTGTCGAGCAGTACTTC. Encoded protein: CAISEEAGRVEQYF.